This T cell receptor beta chain emerged from a study of blood T cell repertoires in COVID-19. Overall study: Samples of COVID-19 (acute and convalescent) were obtained from the United States, Italy and Spain. Sample material is recorded as cDNA or gDNA derived from T cells, B-cell-depleted T cells, or PBMCs.

This CDR3 is 18 amino acids long. As originally analysed: It was from reference gene primer amplification that nucleated cell counts were estimated. Here immunoSEQ multiplex PCR was the method, and the copy in TCRdb shows in-frame clones only, minus some. Clone size and V and J calls were adopted from that table, with D and trimming inferred from the DNA. Found here are just over 650,000 clones, about nine tenths of them singletons; the top ten hold roughly 0.25%. The TCR sequence derives from a woman aged 18-29 years with acute or convalescent COVID-19. Sequencing was performed on peripheral blood. The chain links TRBV21-1 to TRBJ1-2; the D call of TRBD1 is as the table states it, not checked on the DNA. TRBV21-1 is labeled a pseudogene. For the CDR3, the DNA is TGTGCCAGCAGCGCCCGAGGGACAGACCTTCACATCCTCTATGGCTACACCTTC. Protein sequence: CASSARGTDLHILYGYTF.